Below, 2 T cell receptor beta chains from the same sample are listed, as sequenced in a study of blood T cell repertoires in COVID-19. The assay was immunoSEQ multiplex PCR, and TCRdb's table has in-frame clones only and misses some. The profile shows about 110,000 clones, around 81% of them singletons. What was sequenced was peripheral blood. The receptors were sampled from an elderly man with acute or convalescent COVID-19.

This chain uses TRBV28 with TRBJ2-7, with a possible D match to TRBD2 (5 bases). From germline, CDR1 is MDHEN and CDR2 SYDVKM. The CDR3 has 13 amino acids. Trimming took 6 bases from V and 7 from J, leaving 16 bases between them. CDR3 amino acids: CASRTRGLGEQYF. Written as DNA, the CDR3 is TGTGCCAGCAGGACCCGCGGGCTAGGAGAGCAGTACTTC.

The V call is TRBV10-3, the J call TRBJ1-5; 8 nucleotides line up with TRBD1. The junction had 5 bases not matched to a gene; V was cut back by 10 bases and J by 3 bases. CDR1 is ENHRY, CDR2 SYGVKD, per germline. The CDR3 loop spans 13 amino acids. CDR3 amino acids: CATRDRYNQPQHF. Written as DNA, the CDR3 is TGTGCCACCCGGGACAGGTACAATCAGCCCCAGCATTTT.